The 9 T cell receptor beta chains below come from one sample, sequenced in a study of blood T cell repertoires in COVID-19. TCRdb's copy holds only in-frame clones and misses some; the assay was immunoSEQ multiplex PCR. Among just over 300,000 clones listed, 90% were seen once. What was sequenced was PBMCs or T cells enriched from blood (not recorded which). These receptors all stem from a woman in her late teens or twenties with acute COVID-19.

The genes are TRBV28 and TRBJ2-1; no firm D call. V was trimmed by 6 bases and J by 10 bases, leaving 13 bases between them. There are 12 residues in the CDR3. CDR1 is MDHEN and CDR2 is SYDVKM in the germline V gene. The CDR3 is CASSPPAIEQFF. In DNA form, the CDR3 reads TGTGCCAGCAGCCCCCCCGCGATAGAGCAGTTCTTC.

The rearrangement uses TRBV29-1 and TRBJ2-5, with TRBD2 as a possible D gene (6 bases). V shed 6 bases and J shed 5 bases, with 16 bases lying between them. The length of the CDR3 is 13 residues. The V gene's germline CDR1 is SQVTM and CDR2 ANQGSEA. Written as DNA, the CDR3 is TGCAGCGTCATGATCCGGGAGCGGGAGACCCAGTACTTC. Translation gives CSVMIRERETQYF. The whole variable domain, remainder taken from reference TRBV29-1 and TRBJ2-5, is SAVISQKPSRDICQRGTSLTIQCQVDSQVTMMFWYRQQPGQSLTLIATANQGSEATYESGFVIDKFPISRPNLTFSTLTVSNMSPEDSSIYLCSVMIRERETQYFGPGTRLLVL.

CDR3 amino acids: CASSLTSGTLYQETQYF. The CDR3 DNA follows: TGTGCCAGCAGCTTGACTAGCGGGACTTTGTACCAAGAGACCCAGTACTTC. The chain joins TRBV7-2 to TRBJ2-5; 11 bases map to TRBD2. CDR1 is SGHTA, CDR2 FQGNSA, per germline. The V gene end was trimmed by 3 bases and the J gene end by 0 bases; junction bases not matched to a gene: 6. This CDR3 comprises 17 residues.

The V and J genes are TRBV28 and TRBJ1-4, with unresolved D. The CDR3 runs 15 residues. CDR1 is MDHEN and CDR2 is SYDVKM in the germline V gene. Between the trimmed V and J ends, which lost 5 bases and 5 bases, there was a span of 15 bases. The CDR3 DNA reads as TGTGCCAGCAGTCCTTCTGAGGTACCCAATGAAAAACTGTTTTTT. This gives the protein CASSPSEVPNEKLFF.

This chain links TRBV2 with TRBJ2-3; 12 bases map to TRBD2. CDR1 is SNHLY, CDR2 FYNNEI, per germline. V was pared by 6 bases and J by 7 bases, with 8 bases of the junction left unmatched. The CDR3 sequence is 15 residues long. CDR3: CASRRTSGIRNTQYF. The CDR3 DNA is TGTGCCAGCAGAAGGACTAGCGGGATAAGGAATACGCAGTATTTT.

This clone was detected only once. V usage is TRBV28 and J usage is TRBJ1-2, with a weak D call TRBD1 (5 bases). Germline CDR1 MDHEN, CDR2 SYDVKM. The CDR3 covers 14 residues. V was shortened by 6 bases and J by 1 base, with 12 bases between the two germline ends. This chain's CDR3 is CASSVRTNNYGYTF. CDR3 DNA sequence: TGTGCCAGCAGCGTAAGGACAAATAACTATGGCTACACCTTC.

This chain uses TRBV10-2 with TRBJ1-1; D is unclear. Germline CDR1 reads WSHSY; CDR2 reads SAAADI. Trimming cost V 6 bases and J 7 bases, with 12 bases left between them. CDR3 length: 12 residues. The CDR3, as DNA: TGCGCCAGCAGACAGACGCAAGGTGAAGCTTTCTTT. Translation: CASRQTQGEAFF.

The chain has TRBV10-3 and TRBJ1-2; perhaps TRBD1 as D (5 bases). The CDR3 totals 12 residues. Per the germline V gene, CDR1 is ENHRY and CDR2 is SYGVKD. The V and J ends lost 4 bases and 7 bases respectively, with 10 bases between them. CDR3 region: CAISVQGSGYTF. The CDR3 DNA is TGTGCCATCAGTGTTCAGGGATCTGGCTACACCTTC.

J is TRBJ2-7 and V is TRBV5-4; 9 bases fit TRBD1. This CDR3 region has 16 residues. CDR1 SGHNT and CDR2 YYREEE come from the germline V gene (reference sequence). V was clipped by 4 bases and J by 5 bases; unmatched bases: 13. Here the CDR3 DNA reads TGTGCCAGCAGCAATCCCGGGACAGGGATAGGGGACGAGCAGTACTTC. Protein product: CASSNPGTGIGDEQYF.